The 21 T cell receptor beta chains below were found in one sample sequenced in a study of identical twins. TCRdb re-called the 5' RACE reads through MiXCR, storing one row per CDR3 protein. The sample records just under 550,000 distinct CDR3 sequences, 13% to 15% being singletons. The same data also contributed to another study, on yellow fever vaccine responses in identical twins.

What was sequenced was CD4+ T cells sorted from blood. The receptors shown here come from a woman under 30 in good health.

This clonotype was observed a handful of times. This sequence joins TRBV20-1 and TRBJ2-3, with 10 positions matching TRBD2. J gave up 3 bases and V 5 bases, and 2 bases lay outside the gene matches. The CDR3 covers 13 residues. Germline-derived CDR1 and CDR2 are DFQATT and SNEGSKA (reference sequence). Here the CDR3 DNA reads TGCAGTGCTGGGGGACTAGCGACAGATACGCAGTATTTT. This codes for CSAGGLATDTQYF.

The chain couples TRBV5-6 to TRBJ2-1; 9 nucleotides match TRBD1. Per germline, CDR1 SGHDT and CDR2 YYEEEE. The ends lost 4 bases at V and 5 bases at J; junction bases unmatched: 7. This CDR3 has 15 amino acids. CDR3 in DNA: TGTGCCAGCAGCCGTCCCGGGACAGGGAACAATGAGCAGTTCTTC. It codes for CASSRPGTGNNEQFF.

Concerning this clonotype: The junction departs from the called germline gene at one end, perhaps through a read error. In DNA form, the CDR3 reads TGCAGTACTAGTACCACCTCGGGGAACACAGATACGCAGTATTTT. Its protein is CSTSTTSGNTDTQYF. V is TRBV20-1 and J is TRBJ2-3; tentative D call: TRBD2 (5 bases). This CDR3 spans 15 amino acids. CDR1 is DFQATT, CDR2 SNEGSKA, per germline (reference sequence).

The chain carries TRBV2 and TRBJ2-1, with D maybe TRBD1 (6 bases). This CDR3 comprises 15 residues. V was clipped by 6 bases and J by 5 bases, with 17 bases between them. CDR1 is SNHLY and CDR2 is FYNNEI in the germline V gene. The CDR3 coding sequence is TGTGCCAGCAGCAAAGGGACAAAACGGGACAATGAGCAGTTCTTC. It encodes CASSKGTKRDNEQFF.

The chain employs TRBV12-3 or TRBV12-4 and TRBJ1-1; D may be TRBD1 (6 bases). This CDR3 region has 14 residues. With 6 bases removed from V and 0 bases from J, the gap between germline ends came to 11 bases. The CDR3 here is CASRRGTMNTEAFF. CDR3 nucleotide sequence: TGTGCCAGCAGGCGAGGGACAATGAACACTGAAGCTTTCTTT.

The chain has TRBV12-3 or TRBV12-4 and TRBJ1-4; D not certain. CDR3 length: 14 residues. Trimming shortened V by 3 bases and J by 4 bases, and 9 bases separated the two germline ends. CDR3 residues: CASSLAGVNEKLFF. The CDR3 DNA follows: TGTGCCAGCAGTTTGGCCGGGGTTAATGAAAAACTGTTTTTT.

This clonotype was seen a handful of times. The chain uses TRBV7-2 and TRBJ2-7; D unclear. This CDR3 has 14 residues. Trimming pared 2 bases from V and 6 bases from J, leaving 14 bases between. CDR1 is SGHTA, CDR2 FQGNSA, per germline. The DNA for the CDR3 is TGTGCCAGCAGCTTATATTCGCCTGCCAGCGAGCAGTACTTC. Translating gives CASSLYSPASEQYF.

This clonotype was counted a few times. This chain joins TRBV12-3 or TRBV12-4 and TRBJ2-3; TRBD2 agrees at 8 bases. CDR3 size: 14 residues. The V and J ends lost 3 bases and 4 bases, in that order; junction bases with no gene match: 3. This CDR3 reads CASSFGGAADTQYF. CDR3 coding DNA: TGTGCCAGCAGTTTCGGGGGGGCAGCAGATACGCAGTATTTT.

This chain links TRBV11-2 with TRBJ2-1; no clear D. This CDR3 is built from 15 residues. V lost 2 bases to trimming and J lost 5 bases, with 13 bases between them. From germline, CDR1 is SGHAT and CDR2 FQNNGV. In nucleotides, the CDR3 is TGTGCCAGCAGCTTACGACCTTTAGGGAACAATGAGCAGTTCTTC. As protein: CASSLRPLGNNEQFF.

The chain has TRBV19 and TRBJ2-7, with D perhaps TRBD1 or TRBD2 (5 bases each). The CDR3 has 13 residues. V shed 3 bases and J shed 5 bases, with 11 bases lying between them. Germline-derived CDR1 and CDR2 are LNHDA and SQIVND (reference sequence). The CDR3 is CASSMRGTHEQYF. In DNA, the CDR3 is TGTGCCAGTAGTATGAGGGGCACCCACGAGCAGTACTTC.

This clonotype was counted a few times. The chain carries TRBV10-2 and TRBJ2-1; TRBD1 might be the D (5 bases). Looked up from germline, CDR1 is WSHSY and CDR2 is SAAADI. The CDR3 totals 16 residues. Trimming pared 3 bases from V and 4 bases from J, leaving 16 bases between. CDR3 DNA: TGCGCCAGCAGTGAAGGGGTTAGTTTCGGGTACAATGAGCAGTTCTTC. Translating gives CASSEGVSFGYNEQFF.

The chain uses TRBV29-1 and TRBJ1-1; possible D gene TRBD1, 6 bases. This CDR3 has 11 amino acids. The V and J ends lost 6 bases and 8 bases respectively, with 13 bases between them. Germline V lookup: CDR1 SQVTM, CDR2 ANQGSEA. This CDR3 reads CSVGGRREAFF. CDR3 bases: TGCAGCGTGGGGGGCCGACGAGAAGCTTTCTTT.

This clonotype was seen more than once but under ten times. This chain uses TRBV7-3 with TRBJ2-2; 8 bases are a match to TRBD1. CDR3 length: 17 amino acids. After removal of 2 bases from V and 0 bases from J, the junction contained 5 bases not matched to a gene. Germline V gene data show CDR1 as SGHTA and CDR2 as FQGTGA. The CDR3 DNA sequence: TGTGCCAGCAGCTTAGATTCGACAGGGGCGAACACCGGGGAGCTGTTTTTT. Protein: CASSLDSTGANTGELFF.

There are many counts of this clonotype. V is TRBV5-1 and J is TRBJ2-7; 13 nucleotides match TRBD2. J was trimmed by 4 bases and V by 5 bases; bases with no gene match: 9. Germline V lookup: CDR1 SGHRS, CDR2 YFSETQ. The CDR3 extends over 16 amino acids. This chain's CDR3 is CASSGYWTSGSYEQYF. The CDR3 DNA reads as TGCGCCAGCAGTGGCTACTGGACTAGCGGGAGTTACGAGCAGTACTTC.

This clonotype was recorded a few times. CDR3 sequence: CASSLQDSSEAFF. The CDR3 bases are TGCGCCAGCAGCTTGCAGGATTCCTCTGAAGCTTTCTTT. The chain is built from TRBV5-1 and TRBJ1-1, with unresolved D. The CDR3 is 13 residues long. Deletions cut 1 base from V and 6 bases from J, with 10 bases between. Germline CDR1 is SGHRS and CDR2 is YFSETQ. The whole variable domain, remainder taken from reference TRBV5-1 and TRBJ1-1, is KAGVTQTPRYLIKTRGQQVTLSCSPISGHRSVSWYQQTPGQGLQFLFEYFSETQRNKGNFPGRFSGRQFSNSRSEMNVSTLELGDSALYLCASSLQDSSEAFFGQGTRLTVV.

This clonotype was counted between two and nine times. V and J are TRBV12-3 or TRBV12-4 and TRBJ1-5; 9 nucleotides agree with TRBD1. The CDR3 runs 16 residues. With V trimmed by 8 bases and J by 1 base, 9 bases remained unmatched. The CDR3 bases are TGTGCCAGCCGGACAGGGGAGATATGGAGCAATCAGCCCCAGCATTTT. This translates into CASRTGEIWSNQPQHF.

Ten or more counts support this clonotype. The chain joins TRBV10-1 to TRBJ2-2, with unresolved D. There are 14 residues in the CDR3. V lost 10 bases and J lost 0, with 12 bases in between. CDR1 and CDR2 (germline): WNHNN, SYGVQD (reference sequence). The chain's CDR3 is CATSLASNTGELFF. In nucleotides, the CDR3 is TGCGCCACCTCCTTGGCCTCGAACACCGGGGAGCTGTTTTTT.

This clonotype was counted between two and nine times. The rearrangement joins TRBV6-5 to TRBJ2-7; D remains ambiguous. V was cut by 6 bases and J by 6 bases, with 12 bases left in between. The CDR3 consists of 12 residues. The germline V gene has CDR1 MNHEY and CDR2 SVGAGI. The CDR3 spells CASSRRFGEQYF. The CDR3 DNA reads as TGTGCCAGCAGCCGACGATTTGGCGAGCAGTACTTC.

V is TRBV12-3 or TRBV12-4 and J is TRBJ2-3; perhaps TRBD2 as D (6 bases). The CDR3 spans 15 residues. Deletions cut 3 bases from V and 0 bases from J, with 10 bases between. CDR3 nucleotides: TGTGCCAGCAGTTTGCAGGGACTTAGCACAGATACGCAGTATTTT. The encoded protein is CASSLQGLSTDTQYF.

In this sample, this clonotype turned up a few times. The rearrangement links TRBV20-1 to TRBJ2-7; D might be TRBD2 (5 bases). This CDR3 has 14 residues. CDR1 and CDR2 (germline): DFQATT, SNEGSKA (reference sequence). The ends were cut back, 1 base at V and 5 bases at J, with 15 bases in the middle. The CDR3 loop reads CSARGLSQIDEQYF. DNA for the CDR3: TGCAGTGCTAGAGGACTATCACAGATCGACGAGCAGTACTTC.

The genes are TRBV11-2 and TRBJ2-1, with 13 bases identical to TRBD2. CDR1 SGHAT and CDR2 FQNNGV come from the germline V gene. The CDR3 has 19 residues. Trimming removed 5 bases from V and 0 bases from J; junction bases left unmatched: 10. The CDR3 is CASSQTSGGLLSSYNEQFF. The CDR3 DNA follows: TGTGCCAGCAGCCAGACTAGCGGGGGGCTCCTGAGCTCCTACAATGAGCAGTTCTTC.